These T cell receptor beta chains were read from a single sample in a study of blood T cells in healthy people across ages. A single record per CDR3 protein comes from TCRdb applying MiXCR to the 5' RACE reads. The sample has some 1.4 million distinct CDR3 sequences, 42% seen once. What was sequenced was blood. All receptors come from a woman aged 18-29 years in good health. CDR3s include the opening cysteine and the closing phenylalanine or tryptophan. D genes are given only for firm matches. A clone size is listed for some rows: how often the clone was seen (once, few, many), or a class if it is expanded.

v_call,clone_size,j_call,d_call,cdr3_nt,cdr3_aa
TRBV5-1,NA,TRBJ2-3,NA,TGCGCCAGCAGCTTGGGACTATATTTCGGCGGGATTCCAGATACGCAGTATTTT,CASSLGLYFGGIPDTQYF
TRBV19,NA,TRBJ2-1,NA,TGTGCCAGTAGTATTCTCAGGGGCTCCTACAATGAGCAGTTCTTC,CASSILRGSYNEQFF
TRBV12-3/TRBV12-4,NA,TRBJ2-5,TRBD2,TGTGCCAGCAGCAACGCGGGAGCATTGGAGACCCAGTACTTC,CASSNAGALETQYF
TRBV7-9,NA,TRBJ1-5,TRBD1,TGTGCCAGCAGCTTAGGCACAGGGGGCGGGGAGCCCCAGCATTTT,CASSLGTGGGEPQHF
TRBV11-2,NA,TRBJ2-7,NA,TGTGCCAGCAGCGCTCGGACAGACCCCTCCTACGAGCAGTACTTC,CASSARTDPSYEQYF
TRBV21-1,few,TRBJ2-5,NA,TGTGCCAGCACCTCTCCTAGGCAGTTCCAAGGAGAGACCCAGTACTTC,CASTSPRQFQGETQYF
TRBV20-1,NA,TRBJ1-1,NA,TGCAGGGCCCCCCACCTCCGGCACATGAACACTGAAGCTTTCTTT,CRAPHLRHMNTEAFF
TRBV20-1,NA,TRBJ2-7,TRBD1,TGCAGTGCTCGAAGGACAGGGTTCGACGAGCAGTACTTC,CSARRTGFDEQYF
TRBV4-1,many,TRBJ2-7,NA,TGCGCCAGCAGCCAAGGATCCCCCTTAAGCTCCTACGAGCAGTACTTC,CASSQGSPLSSYEQYF
TRBV3-1,few,TRBJ2-7,TRBD1,TGTGCCAGCAGCCCGTTAGATGGGACAGGGGCTTATGAGCAGTACTTC,CASSPLDGTGAYEQYF
TRBV30,NA,TRBJ1-2,TRBD1,TGTGCCTGGAGTGTAGGTGGACAGGGAGGTGGCTACACCTTC,CAWSVGGQGGGYTF
TRBV18,NA,TRBJ1-1,NA,TGTGCCAGCTCACCACGGGCGAAATGTGAAGAGAACACTGAAGCTTTCTTT,CASSPRAKCEENTEAFF
TRBV20-1,NA,TRBJ1-1,NA,TGCAGTGCCCCACCGAGGGGAGGAGGGGGGACTGAAGCTTTCTTT,CSAPPRGGGGTEAFF
TRBV7-9,NA,TRBJ2-1,TRBD2,TGTGCCAGCAGCTTAAGAGTCGCTAGCGGGAGATTGTGGCAGTTCTTC,CASSLRVASGRLWQFF
TRBV1,NA,TRBJ2-5,NA,TGCACCAGCCCAACCTGGACTAGCCAAGGGACCCAGTACTTC,CTSPTWTSQGTQYF
TRBV2,few,TRBJ1-1,NA,TGTGCCAGCAGTCGAGGGACTTTATCTACGTCTTCAGCTTTCTTT,CASSRGTLSTSSAFF
TRBV20-1,NA,TRBJ1-2,TRBD1,TGCAGTGCTAGGGACAGGGGGAGCGATTGGAAGGGCTACACCTTC,CSARDRGSDWKGYTF
TRBV10-3,few,TRBJ1-2,TRBD1,TGTGCCATCAGTGCCGAGACAGGGGTTGGCTACACCTTC,CAISAETGVGYTF
TRBV29-1,NA,TRBJ2-2,TRBD1,TGCAGCGTAATAACAGGGGGCGCGAACACCGGGGAGCTGTTTTTT,CSVITGGANTGELFF
TRBV27,few,TRBJ1-6,TRBD1,TGTGCCAGCAGGGACAGGAAGACTTATAATTCACCCCTCCACTTT,CASRDRKTYNSPLHF
TRBV27,few,TRBJ2-7,NA,TGTGCCAGCAGTTACACGGAGGCGGGCGAGCAGTACTTC,CASSYTEAGEQYF
TRBV15,few,TRBJ2-5,TRBD1,TGTGCCACCAACCCAAACCCACCGGGACAGGGTAAAGAGACCCAGTACTTC,CATNPNPPGQGKETQYF
TRBV7-9,few,TRBJ2-1,TRBD2,TGTGCCAGCAGCATCCGAGCGGGGGGTACTTTCGATGAGCAGTTCTTC,CASSIRAGGTFDEQFF
TRBV5-1,NA,TRBJ1-4,TRBD1,TGCGCCAGCAGCCCCGGGACAGGGAACGGCATCGGGGAAAAACTGTTTTTT,CASSPGTGNGIGEKLFF
TRBV11-2,NA,TRBJ2-7,NA,TGTGCCAGCAGAGACCTTCGGGGGCCCTACGAGCAGTACTTC,CASRDLRGPYEQYF
TRBV29-1,many,TRBJ2-3,NA,TGCAGCGTTGATCGGGCAGATACGCAGTATTTT,CSVDRADTQYF
TRBV7-3,NA,TRBJ2-3,NA,TGTGCCAGCAGCTTAACAGGCTCCCGCACAGATACGCAGTATTTT,CASSLTGSRTDTQYF
TRBV6-1,few,TRBJ2-3,NA,TGTGCCAGCAGTGGGCAGACGGATACGCAGTATTTT,CASSGQTDTQYF
TRBV7-2,NA,TRBJ1-2,NA,TGTGCCTGCAGCTTAGGGGGGGGGCCCTACTATGGCTACACCTTC,CACSLGGGPYYGYTF
TRBV12-3/TRBV12-4,few,TRBJ2-5,TRBD2,TGTGCCAGCAGTTTTGAGCGGGGGATCCAAGAGACCCAGTACTTC,CASSFERGIQETQYF
TRBV29-1,many,TRBJ2-1,NA,TGCAGCGTTGAGGACTGGACCAATGAGCAGTTCTTC,CSVEDWTNEQFF
TRBV7-9,NA,TRBJ2-7,TRBD2,TGTGCCAGCAGCCAAGTGAGGCTAGCGGGTAGCTACGAGCAGTACTTC,CASSQVRLAGSYEQYF
TRBV28,NA,TRBJ2-1,NA,TGTGCCAGCACCCCTAGGGGTGTGGGCGCCAATGAGCAGTTCTTC,CASTPRGVGANEQFF
TRBV15,NA,TRBJ2-3,NA,TGTGCCACCAGCAGAGAGCGAGGCGGAGAAGTGGATACGCAGTATTTT,CATSRERGGEVDTQYF
TRBV7-4,NA,TRBJ1-4,NA,TGTGCCAGCAGCTCCAAAATAGGCCAGGTTAATGAAAAACTGTTTTTT,CASSSKIGQVNEKLFF
TRBV9,NA,TRBJ2-1,TRBD2,TGTGCCAGCAGCTACGCGGGGGGGGAGGTTCATAATGAGCAGTTCTTC,CASSYAGGEVHNEQFF
TRBV6-1,NA,TRBJ2-1,NA,TGTGCCAGCACCATTGGGGGCGCGAATAATGAGCAGTTCTTC,CASTIGGANNEQFF
TRBV20-1,NA,TRBJ2-1,TRBD1,TGCAGTGCTTCCCTCGGGACAGGGGTGTACAATGAGCAGTTCTTC,CSASLGTGVYNEQFF
TRBV5-1,few,TRBJ2-3,TRBD1,TGCGCCAGCAGCTTCAGGACAGGGGAAGATACGCAGTATTTT,CASSFRTGEDTQYF
TRBV2,few,TRBJ1-4,NA,TGTGCCAGCATTTTTAATGAAAAACTGTTTTTT,CASIFNEKLFF
TRBV14,few,TRBJ2-7,NA,TGTGCCAGCAGCCAAATTGACGGAGGGTCCGAGCAGTACTTC,CASSQIDGGSEQYF
TRBV20-1,once,TRBJ2-1,NA,TGCAGTGCTACCGATATACTCTCCTACAATGAGCAGTTCTTC,CSATDILSYNEQFF